The source of this TCR beta chain is a study of blood T cells in healthy people across ages. Concerning this clonotype: The target antigen is unknown.

Overall study findings and caveats: In older individuals, TCR beta diversity per million T cells was lower, falling roughly linearly with age.

The CDR3 totals 18 residues. Trimming took 3 bases from V and 3 from J; bases not matched to a gene: 15. CDR1 SGHRS and CDR2 YFSETQ come from the germline V gene. Next came a second PCR, run for about 7 to 11 cycles, which used a sample-barcoded 5' primer along with a J-beta primer mix. One entry per CDR3 protein, called by TCRdb with MiXCR from the 5' RACE reads. The profile shows some 900,000 distinct CDR3 sequences, 40% to 60% of them singletons. The material sequenced was blood. The V call is TRBV5-1, the J call TRBJ2-3; TRBD1 aligns across 8 bases. The clonotype originates from a man aged 25 to 40 in good health. The CDR3 spells CASSYRRGRGGLTDTQYF. The CDR3 DNA is TGCGCCAGCAGCTACCGCAGGGGGCGAGGTGGACTGACAGATACGCAGTATTTT.